The 15 T cell receptor beta chains in this list originate from one sample, sequenced in a study of blood T cells in healthy people across ages. The use of a sample-barcoded 5' primer and a J-beta primer mix characterized a second PCR of about 7 to 12 cycles. One entry per CDR3 protein results from TCRdb running MiXCR on the 5' RACE reads. The sample lists around 600,000 distinct CDR3 sequences, around 48% occurring once. The sequencing input was blood. These receptors were collected from a man older than 75 in good health.

The chain combines TRBV20-1 with TRBJ2-7; D is possibly TRBD2 (6 bases). Trimming removed 6 bases from V and 6 bases from J, with 30 bases in between. CDR1 and CDR2 (germline): DFQATT, SNEGSKA (reference sequence). This CDR3 is built from 17 residues. The chain's CDR3 is CSARPLRRGYGGSEQYF. As DNA, the CDR3 is TGCAGTGCCAGACCCCTGCGGAGGGGCTACGGGGGTTCCGAGCAGTACTTC.

This rearrangement joins TRBV7-9 to TRBJ1-2; D gene ambiguous. Trimming stripped 0 bases from V and 4 bases from J, with 12 bases between. This CDR3 is 15 amino acids long. CDR1 and CDR2 from the germline V gene are SEHNR and FQNEAQ (reference sequence). Written as DNA, the CDR3 is TGTGCCAGCAGCTTAGCGGCAGAGATTGCCTATGGCTACACCTTC. It is translated as CASSLAAEIAYGYTF.

The V call is TRBV7-6, the J call TRBJ2-4, with D possibly being TRBD1 or TRBD2 (5 bases each). The V end lost 1 base, the J end lost 8 bases, and 15 bases lay between the germline ends. There are 15 residues in the CDR3. The V gene's germline CDR1 is SGHVS and CDR2 FNYEAQ. The CDR3, as DNA: TGTGCCAGCAGCTTAGGTCCGGGGCCGAGGGACATTCAGTACTTC. It translates to CASSLGPGPRDIQYF.

Points on this clonotype: At one end, the junction sequence differs from germline, possibly due to a read error. The chain links TRBV6-1 to TRBJ2-1, with 14 bases fitting TRBD2. This CDR3 region has 18 residues. Germline V CDR1 and CDR2: MNHNS, SASEGT. The CDR3 region has the DNA TGTACCAGCAGTACGCGCCGACTAGCGGGAGGGCTAAGCAATGAGCAGTTCTTC. As protein: CTSSTRRLAGGLSNEQFF.

The chain has TRBV5-1 and TRBJ2-7, with 11 nucleotides matching TRBD2. Germline lookup yields CDR1 SGHRS and CDR2 YFSETQ. This CDR3 has 14 amino acids. Losses at the gene ends were 4 bases for V and 7 bases for J; bases not matched to a gene: 7. CDR3 DNA: TGCGCCAGCAGCGGAGAACTAGCGGGAGCAGAGCAGTACTTC. Encoded protein: CASSGELAGAEQYF.

This clonotype was detected only a few times. The rearrangement uses TRBV7-9 and TRBJ2-3; D gene ambiguous. Trimming took off 2 bases at V and 1 base at J, with 10 bases between the two ends. The germline CDR1 and CDR2 sequences are SEHNR and FQNEAQ (reference sequence). There are 15 residues in the CDR3. The CDR3 reads CASSLTDSRTDTQYF. The CDR3 DNA reads TGTGCCAGCAGCTTAACGGATTCCCGCACAGATACGCAGTATTTT. The variable domain in full, with the rest retrieved from reference TRBV7-9 and TRBJ2-3, is DTGVSQNPRHKITKRGQNVTFRCDPISEHNRLYWYRQTLGQGPEFLTYFQNEAQLEKSRLLSDRFSAERPKGSFSTLEIQRTEQGDSAMYLCASSLTDSRTDTQYFGPGTRLTVL.

This clonotype has a single count. This chain joins TRBV10-3 and TRBJ2-5; possibly TRBD1 for D (6 bases). The CDR3 has 13 residues. The germline gives CDR1 ENHRY, CDR2 SYGVKD. Between the trimmed V and J ends, which lost 5 bases and 2 bases, there was a span of 9 bases. In DNA, the CDR3 is TGTGCCATCAGTCAGGGGTCACAAGAGACCCAGTACTTC. It translates to CAISQGSQETQYF.

This clonotype was seen a single time. V is TRBV3-1 and J is TRBJ2-7; D possibly corresponds to TRBD2 (6 bases). The CDR3 runs to 13 residues. Germline loops: CDR1 LGHDT, CDR2 YNNKEL (reference sequence). Between the trimmed V and J ends, which lost 6 bases and 2 bases, there was a span of 11 bases. The CDR3 is CASRAGPPYEQYF. DNA for the CDR3: TGTGCCAGCAGGGCGGGGCCCCCCTACGAGCAGTACTTC.

The rearrangement uses TRBV7-2 and TRBJ2-5; possibly TRBD1 for D (5 bases). CDR3 length: 13 residues. V gave up 1 base and J gave up 11 bases, with 14 bases separating them. CDR1 SGHTA and CDR2 FQGNSA come from the germline V gene. DNA of the CDR3: TGTGCCAGCAGCTTAGTGAGGACAAAAGAGCAGTACTTC. This codes for CASSLVRTKEQYF.

This clonotype showed up just a few times. The V call is TRBV27, the J call TRBJ2-5, with 8 bases identical to TRBD1. The V gene's germline CDR1 is MNHEY and CDR2 SMNVEV (reference sequence). Losses at the gene ends were 10 bases for V and 4 bases for J; bases not matched to a gene: 5. This CDR3 has 12 amino acids. CDR3 sequence (DNA): TGTGCCACCCGGACAGGGACAGAGACCCAGTACTTC. Translating gives CATRTGTETQYF.

The chain is built from TRBV29-1 and TRBJ2-2, with TRBD2 matching 7 bases. The CDR3 runs to 13 residues. The germline V gene has CDR1 SQVTM and CDR2 ANQGSEA. With V trimmed by 4 bases and J by 1 base, 0 bases remained unmatched. The CDR3 loop reads CSVASGNTGELFF. The CDR3 DNA is TGCAGCGTTGCTAGCGGGAACACCGGGGAGCTGTTTTTT.

This clonotype appeared many times. The chain carries TRBV7-9 and TRBJ2-7; D perhaps matches TRBD1 (6 bases). This CDR3 has 12 residues. Per germline, CDR1 SEHNR and CDR2 FQNEAQ (reference sequence). V shed 5 bases and J shed 3 bases, with 8 bases lying between them. In nucleotides, the CDR3 is TGTGCCAGCAGCCAACAGGGCTACGAGCAGTACTTC. Translation gives CASSQQGYEQYF.

The chain couples TRBV3-1 to TRBJ2-7, with TRBD1 matching 8 bases. The CDR3 runs to 14 residues. Germline V gene data show CDR1 as LGHDT and CDR2 as YNNKEL (reference sequence). V dropped 1 base and J dropped 2; count of bases not matched to a gene: 1. CDR3 nucleotides: TGTGCCAGCAGCCAAGGGACAGGGACCTACGAGCAGTACTTC. Translated: CASSQGTGTYEQYF.

This sequence joins TRBV21-1 and TRBJ1-2; no check of the table's D call, TRBD1, against the DNA was made. TRBV21-1 is marked as a pseudogene. This CDR3 is 18 amino acids long. Written as DNA, the CDR3 is TGTGCCAGCCCCAATGTAGGGGCAGGGTTCGTGACTAACTATGGCTACACCTTC. Translating it yields CASPNVGAGFVTNYGYTF.

The rearrangement links TRBV12-3 or TRBV12-4 to TRBJ2-1, with D perhaps being TRBD1 or TRBD2 (5 bases each). CDR3 length: 13 amino acids. Trimming removed 6 bases at V and 5 bases at J, with 11 bases between. The CDR3 here is CASRTGPNNEQFF. The DNA for the CDR3 is TGTGCCAGCAGGACGGGACCGAACAATGAGCAGTTCTTC.